These 8 T cell receptor beta chains were all obtained from the same sample, sequenced in a study of Graves' ophthalmopathy and Graves' hyperthyroidism. Amplification of TCR beta CDR3 regions used RNA transcripts. Amplification began with first-round RT-PCR using HTBI primers, then second-round multiplex PCR was performed. TCRdb ran MiXCR on the multiplex PCR reads and lists one entry per CDR3 protein. The table records fewer than 600,000 distinct CDR3 sequences, 14% of them present only once. Sequencing used blood. These receptor sequences come from a woman in her twenties or thirties with Graves' ophthalmopathy.

This clonotype was counted ten times or more. V gene TRBV10-2 combines with J gene TRBJ1-5; D is possibly TRBD1 (6 bases). The ends were cut back, 1 base at V and 1 base at J, with 14 bases in the middle. The CDR3 runs to 17 residues. Germline values: CDR1 WSHSY, CDR2 SAAADI. CDR3 residues: CASSEFTGKQSNQPQHF. The CDR3, as DNA: TGCGCCAGCAGTGAGTTTACAGGGAAACAAAGCAATCAGCCCCAGCATTTT.

In its sample, this clonotype was seen many times. The rearrangement uses TRBV7-3 and TRBJ1-6; possibly TRBD1 for D (6 bases). This CDR3 contains 14 residues. The V and J ends lost 5 bases and 7 bases respectively, with 12 bases between them. Per germline, CDR1 SGHTA and CDR2 FQGTGA. The CDR3 DNA reads TGTGCCAGCAGCCGTGTGGGGGGCAATTCACCCCTCCACTTT. Protein sequence: CASSRVGGNSPLHF.

The chain links TRBV5-1 to TRBJ1-1; the match to TRBD1 covers 7 bases. CDR1 is SGHRS, CDR2 YFSETQ, per germline. The CDR3 is 14 residues long. Germline trimming cut 4 bases from V and 7 bases from J; bases unmatched to any gene: 10. CDR3 in DNA: TGCGCCAGCAGCCAATCTCGGACAGGTTTTGAAGCTTTCTTT. Residues: CASSQSRTGFEAFF.

In this sample, this clonotype turned up many times. The chain combines TRBV11-3 with TRBJ2-5, with 10 nucleotides matching TRBD1. The junction had 15 bases not matched to a gene; V was cut back by 6 bases and J by 5 bases. This CDR3 is 17 amino acids long. CDR1 is SGHNT, CDR2 YENEEA, per germline. For the CDR3, the DNA is TGTGCCAGCAGTAACGTATGGGACAGGGGATCTATTGAGACCCAGTACTTC. It is translated as CASSNVWDRGSIETQYF.

This rearrangement joins TRBV5-1 to TRBJ1-2; D remains unclear. Per germline, CDR1 SGHRS and CDR2 YFSETQ. This CDR3 contains 12 residues. Trimming removed 1 base from V and 8 bases from J, with 9 bases in between. The DNA for the CDR3 is TGCGCCAGCAGCTTGAGTGGAACCGGCTACACCTTC. It yields the protein CASSLSGTGYTF.

Ten or more counts support this clonotype. V gene TRBV20-1 combines with J gene TRBJ2-5; possibly TRBD1 for D (6 bases). Trimming took 5 bases from V and 4 from J, leaving 11 bases between them. The length of the CDR3 is 12 residues. The germline V gene encodes CDR1 DFQATT and CDR2 SNEGSKA (reference sequence). The chain's CDR3 is CSAEGQLETQYF. The CDR3 DNA reads as TGCAGTGCTGAAGGACAGTTAGAGACCCAGTACTTC.

Only a few counts were recorded for this clonotype. The chain carries TRBV2 and TRBJ1-6, with D unresolved. The germline V and J ends were trimmed by 8 bases and 0 bases, with 11 bases remaining between them. Germline values: CDR1 SNHLY, CDR2 FYNNEI. This CDR3 is built from 15 residues. CDR3 protein: CASGRGSSYNSPLHF. CDR3 DNA: TGTGCCAGCGGACGTGGGAGCTCCTATAATTCACCCCTCCACTTT.

This clonotype was seen at least ten times. Likely a read error: the CDR3 ends without its conserved phenylalanine or tryptophan. The J gene is TRBJ1-5, the V gene TRBV27, with D perhaps matching TRBD1 (5 bases). CDR3 length: 15 residues. Germline V gene data show CDR1 as MNHEY and CDR2 as SMNVEV (reference sequence). V gave up 6 bases and J gave up 1 base, with 13 bases separating them. CDR3 bases: TGTGCCAGCAGGGGGGGGACGGCAAGCAATCAGCCCCAGCATTCT. It yields the protein CASRGGTASNQPQHS.